These 20 T cell receptor beta chains came from one sample sequenced in a study of T cell responses to AZD1222 COVID-19 vaccine listed by TCRdb under 2021. Explained via the paper, the time point label denotes: baseline before first vaccination. The library was made by the immunoSEQ multiplex PCR assay. Here the immuneACCESS table is served through TCRdb, limited to in-frame sequences with V and J called. Missing clones are a known gap in these copies; in checked studies unresolved V genes cover under half, and the rest lacks a known reason. The sample has roughly 100,000 clones on record, 70% to 90% of them singletons. The ten top clones hold 18% of the sample. The specimen comprised peripheral blood, sampled on day 0 of AZD1222 vaccination. These receptor sequences come from an adult in good health.

The chain joins TRBV7-9 to TRBJ1-1; D is unclear. V lost 1 base, J lost 1 base, and 10 bases lay in between. The CDR3 runs 15 residues. CDR1 is SEHNR, CDR2 FQNEAQ, per germline (reference sequence). CDR3 DNA: TGTGCCAGCAGCTTAGTGTGGGAGGCGAACACTGAAGCTTTCTTT. This gives the protein CASSLVWEANTEAFF.

The chain carries TRBV19 and TRBJ2-2, with 8 bases identical to TRBD1. Germline V gives CDR1 LNHDA, CDR2 SQIVND (reference sequence). V was clipped by 7 bases and J by 6 bases; unmatched bases: 7. The CDR3 length is 14 residues. The CDR3: CASTTQQGAGELFF. DNA for the CDR3: TGTGCCAGTACCACTCAACAGGGGGCCGGGGAGCTGTTTTTT.

The J gene is TRBJ1-3, the V gene TRBV6-5; 8 nucleotides align to TRBD1. This CDR3 region has 15 residues. V shed 4 bases and J 5 bases; nucleotides not matched to a gene: 7. Germline assignment: CDR1 MNHEY and CDR2 SVGAGI. CDR3 in amino acids: CASSLSGQGRNTIYF. In DNA form, the CDR3 reads TGTGCCAGCAGTTTGTCCGGACAGGGTAGAAACACCATATATTTT.

This clone was seen ten or more times. V and J are TRBV25-1 and TRBJ2-2; D remains unclear. Germline V lookup: CDR1 MGHDK, CDR2 SYGVNS. Trimming took 3 bases from V and 5 from J, leaving 4 bases between them. This CDR3 comprises 12 residues. Here the CDR3 DNA reads TGTGCCAGCAGTGAGATGACCGGGGAGCTGTTTTTT. Protein sequence: CASSEMTGELFF.

This clone was seen only a few times. This chain links TRBV3-1 (or the pseudogene TRBV3-2) with TRBJ1-1, with D possibly TRBD1 on 5 matching bases. Germline V gene sequence: CDR1 LGHDT, CDR2 YNNKEL (reference sequence). Trimming took off 1 base at V and 0 bases at J, with 12 bases between the two ends. The CDR3 loop spans 16 amino acids. The CDR3 sequence is CASSQARGIMNTEAFF. CDR3 nucleotides: TGTGCCAGCAGCCAAGCAAGGGGAATAATGAACACTGAAGCTTTCTTT.

The chain couples TRBV6-5 to TRBJ2-2; TRBD1 matches 8 bases. The germline V gene encodes CDR1 MNHEY and CDR2 SVGAGI. J lost 5 bases, V lost 1 base, and 6 bases had no gene match. This CDR3 is 16 amino acids long. Here the CDR3 DNA reads TGTGCCAGCAGTTACTACGGCAGGGGGCCGACCGGGGAGCTGTTTTTT. This encodes CASSYYGRGPTGELFF.

This sequence joins TRBV23-1 and TRBJ2-1, with a possible D match to TRBD2 (7 bases). Being an ORF, TRBV23-1 has a function that is uncertain. The CDR3 loop spans 16 amino acids. Trimming took off 4 bases at V and 4 bases at J, with 17 bases between the two ends. The CDR3 nucleotides read TGCGCCAGCAGTCGGAAAAGTGGGGGGGCATACAATGAGCAGTTCTTC. Translated: CASSRKSGGAYNEQFF.

This chain links TRBV21-1 with TRBJ1-5; the D call of TRBD1 is as the table states it, not checked on the DNA. TRBV21-1 is labeled a pseudogene. The CDR3 totals 17 residues. This chain's CDR3 is CASSSTWTGGCYQPQHF. The CDR3 DNA is TGTGCCAGCAGTTCAACGTGGACAGGGGGCTGTTATCAGCCCCAGCATTTT.

The chain recombines TRBV19 with TRBJ1-4; TRBD1 aligns across 9 bases. CDR3 length: 15 amino acids. Germline V lookup: CDR1 LNHDA, CDR2 SQIVND (reference sequence). J lost 8 bases, V lost 6 bases, and 10 bases had no gene match. CDR3 sequence reads: CASRLQGAVGEKLFF. The CDR3 nucleotides read TGTGCCAGTAGATTACAGGGGGCCGTAGGAGAAAAACTGTTTTTT.

This clone was found once. The rearrangement joins TRBV10-3 to TRBJ2-3, with 7 bases fitting TRBD2. Germline-derived CDR1 and CDR2 are ENHRY and SYGVKD. Trimming removed 10 bases from V and 2 bases from J; junction bases left unmatched: 12. The CDR3 consists of 15 residues. CDR3 protein: CATRGGGGVTDTQYF. CDR3 sequence (DNA): TGTGCCACCCGTGGGGGTGGGGGGGTCACAGATACGCAGTATTTT.

V is TRBV21-1 and J is TRBJ2-7; the table's D call of TRBD1 was not tested on the DNA. TRBV21-1 is classified as a pseudogene. The CDR3 has 19 amino acids. As DNA, the CDR3 is TGTGCCAGCAGCAAAGAGGGTGACAGGGTCCCCAGGATACCCTACGAGCAGTACTTC. Its translation: CASSKEGDRVPRIPYEQYF.

The chain joins TRBV6-5 to TRBJ1-5; a weak D match, TRBD1 (5 bases). This CDR3 comprises 15 residues. CDR1 and CDR2 from the germline V gene are MNHEY and SVGAGI. The V end was cut by 10 bases, the J end by 0 bases, with 16 bases between. The CDR3 loop is CAIKGREHSNQPQHF. DNA of the CDR3: TGTGCCATCAAGGGACGGGAACATAGCAATCAGCCCCAGCATTTT.

The V and J genes are TRBV10-2 and TRBJ2-3; D tentatively fits TRBD1 or TRBD2 (6 bases each). In germline, CDR1 is WSHSY, CDR2 SAAADI. V lost 4 bases and J lost 5, with 13 bases in between. The CDR3 consists of 14 residues. The CDR3 bases are TGCGCCAGCAGTGTCAGTGGGGGGCAAGATACGCAGTATTTT. As protein: CASSVSGGQDTQYF.

This clone was picked up one time. The chain is built from TRBV19 and TRBJ2-5; 7 bases match TRBD1. The germline V gene has CDR1 LNHDA and CDR2 SQIVND (reference sequence). The CDR3 runs 14 residues. V lost 3 bases, J lost 5 bases, and 6 bases stayed unmatched. The CDR3 loop is CASSIGQGVETQYF. The CDR3 bases are TGTGCCAGTAGTATTGGTCAGGGGGTGGAGACCCAGTACTTC.

The rearrangement uses TRBV5-5 and TRBJ2-2; D is tentatively TRBD1 or TRBD2 (5 bases each). Looked up from germline, CDR1 is SGHKS and CDR2 is YYEKEE (reference sequence). V was clipped by 0 bases and J by 4 bases, with 10 bases between them. The CDR3 extends over 15 amino acids. The CDR3 reads CASSLGGTLTGELFF. The CDR3 region has the DNA TGTGCCAGCAGCTTGGGAGGGACCCTCACCGGGGAGCTGTTTTTT.

This clone rates as medium-sized (0.01 to 0.1%). The genes are TRBV18 and TRBJ2-7; TRBD2 agrees at 9 bases. Germline V lookup: CDR1 KGHSH, CDR2 LQKENI. Trimming cost V 4 bases and J 2 bases; bases outside gene matches: 9. The CDR3 is 16 residues long. The CDR3 protein is CASSRKTSGGPYEQYF. In DNA, the CDR3 is TGTGCCAGCTCACGAAAGACTAGCGGAGGACCCTACGAGCAGTACTTC.

The chain couples TRBV18 to TRBJ2-2; D possibly corresponds to TRBD1 (5 bases). Germline CDR1 KGHSH, CDR2 LQKENI. V lost 3 bases, J lost 7 bases, and 15 bases lay in between. The CDR3 length is 15 residues. The CDR3 is CASSPLAITGGELFF. The CDR3, as DNA: TGTGCCAGCTCACCTCTCGCCATTACAGGCGGGGAGCTGTTTTTT.

This clone was seen more than once but under ten times. This chain uses TRBV19 with TRBJ2-3; D gene ambiguous. V dropped 7 bases and J dropped 1 base, with 15 bases sitting between them. The CDR3 extends over 15 amino acids. The germline V gene encodes CDR1 LNHDA and CDR2 SQIVND (reference sequence). The CDR3, as DNA: TGTGCCAGTACCGCGACACGCGTCTGCACAGATACGCAGTATTTT. Its translation is CASTATRVCTDTQYF.

The chain uses TRBV7-9 and TRBJ2-7, with D possibly being TRBD2 (5 bases). The ends were cut back, 5 bases at V and 2 bases at J, with 19 bases in the middle. CDR3 length: 16 amino acids. CDR1 and CDR2 from the germline V gene are SEHNR and FQNEAQ (reference sequence). The CDR3 region has the DNA TGTGCCAGCAGCCCCGCTCTAGCTACACCAACCTACGAGCAGTACTTC. It specifies CASSPALATPTYEQYF.

The rearrangement links TRBV7-9 to TRBJ2-1; perhaps TRBD1 as D (6 bases). Between the trimmed V and J ends, which lost 5 bases and 0 bases, there was a span of 11 bases. The germline V gene has CDR1 SEHNR and CDR2 FQNEAQ (reference sequence). The CDR3 length is 15 residues. CDR3 amino acids: CASSKRGTSYNEQFF. CDR3 nucleotide sequence: TGTGCCAGCAGCAAGAGGGGGACCTCCTACAATGAGCAGTTCTTC.